This TCR beta chain stems from a study of long-term antiretroviral therapy in people with HIV. CDR1 and CDR2 from the germline V gene are SQVTM and ANQGSEA. Unmatched junction bases numbered 10, after V lost 2 bases and J lost 3 bases. CDR3 length: 16 residues. On this clone itself: Its matching antigen is unknown.

Regarding the study as a whole: Across all time points, the repertoire was dominated by clones that expanded before ART. Diversity measured after ART increased yet remained under transplant donor controls.

They ran version v3.0 of the immunoSEQ assay at survey level. Repertoires were generated with immunoSEQ multiplex PCR, while TCRdb's copy carries only in-frame clones and drops some. Of about 24,000 clones listed, around 84% were seen once; the top ten hold around 6.8%. This clonotype was sampled from a woman aged 30 to 39 with HIV. This chain uses TRBV29-1 with TRBJ2-7; 10 bases map to TRBD1. Sequencing used unsorted PBMCs, obtained 1.8 years before starting antiretroviral therapy. As DNA, the CDR3 is TGCAGCGTTGAAATCCCGGGACAGGGGAATAACTACGAGCAGTACTTC. Amino acids: CSVEIPGQGNNYEQYF.